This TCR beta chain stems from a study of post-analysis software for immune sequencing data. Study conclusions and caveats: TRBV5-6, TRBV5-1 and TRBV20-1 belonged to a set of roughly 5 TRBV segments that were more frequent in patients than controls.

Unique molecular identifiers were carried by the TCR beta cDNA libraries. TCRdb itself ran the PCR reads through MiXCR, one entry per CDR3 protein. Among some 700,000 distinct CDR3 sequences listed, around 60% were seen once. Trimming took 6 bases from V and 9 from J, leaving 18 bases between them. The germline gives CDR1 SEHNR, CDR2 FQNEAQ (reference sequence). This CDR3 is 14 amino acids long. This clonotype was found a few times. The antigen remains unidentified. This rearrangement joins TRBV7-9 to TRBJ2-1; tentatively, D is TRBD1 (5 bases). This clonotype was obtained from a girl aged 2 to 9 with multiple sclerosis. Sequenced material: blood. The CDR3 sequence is CASSHERSTVEQFF. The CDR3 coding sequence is TGTGCCAGCAGTCACGAGAGATCGACAGTTGAGCAGTTCTTC. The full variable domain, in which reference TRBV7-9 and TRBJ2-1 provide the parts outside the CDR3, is DTGVSQNPRHKITKRGQNVTFRCDPISEHNRLYWYRQTLGQGPEFLTYFQNEAQLEKSRLLSDRFSAERPKGSFSTLEIQRTEQGDSAMYLCASSHERSTVEQFFGPGTRLTVL.